What follows are 32 T cell receptor beta chains derived from one specimen sequenced in a study of OX40 agonist ivuxolimab in advanced cancers. Sequencing was performed with immunoSEQ multiplex PCR; in TCRdb, only in-frame clones are kept and a portion is missing. The data contain 55,000 to 70,000 clones, roughly nine tenths of them singletons. Here the sequenced sample was CD4+ or CD8+ T cells sorted from blood, taken in a trial of the OX40 agonist ivuxolimab. These receptors all come from an adult with an advanced solid tumor such as melanoma, head and neck, liver or kidney cancer.

The chain is built from TRBV4-2 and TRBJ2-5; the D gene could be TRBD1 or TRBD2 (6 bases each). The CDR3 has 14 amino acids. V was shortened by 5 bases and J by 1 base, with 11 bases between the two germline ends. The germline gives CDR1 LGHNA, CDR2 YNFKEQ. CDR3 coding DNA: TGTGCCAGCAGCGGTGGGGGGCTCCAAGAGACCCAGTACTTC. Encoded protein: CASSGGGLQETQYF.

V and J are TRBV4-3 and TRBJ1-6; D is ambiguous. This CDR3 has 18 amino acids. With 0 bases removed from V and 0 bases from J, the gap between germline ends came to 12 bases. In germline, CDR1 is LGHNA, CDR2 YSLEER. CDR3: CASSQDGRRNSYNSPLHF. DNA for the CDR3: TGCGCCAGCAGCCAAGATGGCAGGCGTAACTCCTATAATTCACCCCTCCACTTT.

The chain carries TRBV5-4 and TRBJ1-1; weak D call: TRBD1 (5 bases). This CDR3 has 17 residues. CDR1 is SGHNT and CDR2 is YYREEE in the germline V gene (reference sequence). With 1 base removed from V and 4 bases from J, the gap between germline ends came to 20 bases. The CDR3 sequence is CASSLRLGARGFTEAFF. CDR3 DNA sequence: TGTGCCAGCAGCTTGAGGCTCGGGGCCCGCGGGTTCACTGAAGCTTTCTTT.

Written as DNA, the CDR3 is TGTGCCAGCAGTTTTGCACAGGGCCACGAGCAGTACTTC. Its protein product is CASSFAQGHEQYF. The rearrangement joins TRBV27 to TRBJ2-7; TRBD1 might be the D (6 bases). CDR3 length: 13 amino acids. Germline V gene lookup returns CDR1 MNHEY and CDR2 SMNVEV (reference sequence). Trimming left V 3 bases short and J 5 bases short, with 11 bases between.

The J gene is TRBJ2-1, the V gene TRBV12-5; 8 nucleotides match TRBD1. Unmatched junction bases numbered 7, after V lost 5 bases and J lost 1 base. This CDR3 is built from 16 residues. Germline CDR1 is LGHNT and CDR2 is FRNRAP. Here the CDR3 DNA reads TGTGCTAGTGGTCTAAGCAGGGGGCTATCCTACAATGAGCAGTTCTTC. Amino acids: CASGLSRGLSYNEQFF. Filled out from reference TRBV12-5 and TRBJ2-1, the complete variable domain reads DARVTQTPRHKVTEMGQEVTMRCQPILGHNTVFWYRQTMMQGLELLAYFRNRAPLDDSGMPKDRFSAEMPDATLATLKIQPSEPRDSAVYFCASGLSRGLSYNEQFFGPGTRLTVL.

V gene TRBV5-1 combines with J gene TRBJ1-4, with TRBD1 matching 11 bases. CDR1 is SGHRS, CDR2 YFSETQ, per germline. CDR3 length: 17 residues. After removal of 0 bases from V and 3 bases from J, the junction contained 4 bases not matched to a gene. CDR3 in amino acids: CASSLEGQGAPNEKLFF. The CDR3 DNA is TGCGCCAGCAGCTTGGAAGGACAGGGGGCCCCTAATGAAAAACTGTTTTTT. Together with reference TRBV5-1 and TRBJ1-4, the CDR3 gives the full variable domain: KAGVTQTPRYLIKTRGQQVTLSCSPISGHRSVSWYQQTPGQGLQFLFEYFSETQRNKGNFPGRFSGRQFSNSRSEMNVSTLELGDSALYLCASSLEGQGAPNEKLFFGSGTQLSVL.

The gene calls are TRBV4-3 and TRBJ1-6; no clear D. The CDR3 is 18 amino acids. Germline V gene lookup returns CDR1 LGHNA and CDR2 YSLEER. The V end lost 0 bases, the J end lost 7 bases, and 19 bases lay between the germline ends. CDR3 residues: CASSQEGESGDPNSPLHF. The DNA for the CDR3 is TGCGCCAGCAGCCAAGAGGGAGAATCAGGAGATCCCAATTCACCCCTCCACTTT.

This chain connects TRBV5-6 to TRBJ1-2; TRBD1 matches 7 bases. This CDR3 spans 12 amino acids. V was pared by 2 bases and J by 8 bases, with 3 bases of the junction left unmatched. The V gene's germline CDR1 is SGHDT and CDR2 YYEEEE. The CDR3 protein is CASSFTGDGYTF. In DNA, the CDR3 is TGTGCCAGCAGCTTCACAGGGGACGGCTACACCTTC.

The chain links TRBV27 to TRBJ1-2, with a weak D call TRBD1 (5 bases). Germline V gene sequence: CDR1 MNHEY, CDR2 SMNVEV (reference sequence). V lost 4 bases and J lost 3, with 12 bases in between. The CDR3 is 14 residues long. The CDR3 region has the DNA TGTGCCAGCAGTTCCCCAGGGAGCTACTATGGCTACACCTTC. This codes for CASSSPGSYYGYTF.

The chain recombines TRBV6-5 with TRBJ2-3; no clear D. Deletions cut 0 bases from V and 3 bases from J, with 13 bases between. The CDR3 has 16 residues. The germline V gene has CDR1 MNHEY and CDR2 SVGAGI. The CDR3 nucleotides read TGTGCCAGCAGTTACTCGATTGGGGAAGTTACAGATACGCAGTATTTT. Amino acid sequence: CASSYSIGEVTDTQYF.

The genes are TRBV9 and TRBJ1-2, with D possibly matching TRBD1 (5 bases). The germline V gene encodes CDR1 SGDLS and CDR2 YYNGEE. Trimming left V 4 bases short and J 4 bases short, with 17 bases between. This CDR3 spans 15 amino acids. The CDR3, as DNA: TGTGCCAGCAGCCCCCAAGGTCCAGGGAGCTATGGCTACACCTTC. Protein product: CASSPQGPGSYGYTF.

This rearrangement joins TRBV11-2 to TRBJ1-2; no clear D. With 1 base removed from V and 2 bases from J, the gap between germline ends came to 20 bases. Looked up from germline, CDR1 is SGHAT and CDR2 is FQNNGV. This CDR3 has 18 residues. CDR3 sequence (DNA): TGTGCCAGCAGCTTAGGACTTAAGTTTATGGAACCGAACTATGGCTACACCTTC. This gives the protein CASSLGLKFMEPNYGYTF. Combining the CDR3 with reference TRBV11-2 and TRBJ1-2 gives the whole variable domain EAGVAQSPRYKIIEKRQSVAFWCNPISGHATLYWYQQILGQGPKLLIQFQNNGVVDDSQLPKDRFSAERLKGVDSTLKIQPAKLEDSAVYLCASSLGLKFMEPNYGYTFGSGTRLTVV.

J is TRBJ2-7 and V is TRBV13; 12 nucleotides agree with TRBD1. This CDR3 is built from 17 residues. V trimming: 2 bases; J trimming: 2 bases; junction bases outside the gene matches: 7. Germline V CDR1 and CDR2: PRHDT, FYEKMQ (reference sequence). The CDR3 region is CASSLTGQGASTYEQYF. CDR3 DNA sequence: TGTGCCAGCAGCTTAACGGGACAGGGGGCGTCTACCTACGAGCAGTACTTC. Combining the CDR3 with reference TRBV13 and TRBJ2-7 gives the whole variable domain AAGVIQSPRHLIKEKRETATLKCYPIPRHDTVYWYQQGPGQDPQFLISFYEKMQSDKGSIPDRFSAQQFSDYHSELNMSSLELGDSALYFCASSLTGQGASTYEQYFGPGTRLTVT.

With regard to this clone: In the same sample, other DNA sequences code for this CDR3. This chain joins TRBV27 and TRBJ2-7, with D perhaps matching TRBD1 (6 bases). V was shortened by 4 bases and J by 0 bases, with 7 bases between the two germline ends. Germline V gene data show CDR1 as MNHEY and CDR2 as SMNVEV (reference sequence). The CDR3 is 13 amino acids. The DNA of the CDR3 is TGTGCCAGCAGTTCAGGGGCCTCCTACGAGCAGTACTTC. This codes for CASSSGASYEQYF.

This clone was seen only once. This chain links TRBV4-2 with TRBJ1-3, with unresolved D. The CDR3 extends over 16 amino acids. Per germline, CDR1 LGHNA and CDR2 YNFKEQ. With 4 bases removed from V and 2 bases from J, the gap between germline ends came to 15 bases. In DNA, the CDR3 is TGTGCCAGCAGCCCCGACCTAGGAGGGCCTGGAAACACCATATATTTT. This encodes CASSPDLGGPGNTIYF.

The chain uses TRBV5-4 and TRBJ2-1; TRBD2 is a possible D gene (7 bases). This CDR3 has 11 residues. Per germline, CDR1 SGHNT and CDR2 YYREEE (reference sequence). The germline V and J ends were trimmed by 7 bases and 10 bases, with 12 bases remaining between them. The DNA for the CDR3 is TGTGCCAGCGAGGGGGGAGGGGAGCAGTTCTTC. It specifies CASEGGGEQFF.

The chain couples TRBV7-9 to TRBJ2-1, with D possibly being TRBD2 (6 bases). CDR1 is SEHNR, CDR2 FQNEAQ, per germline (reference sequence). The CDR3 is 16 amino acids. V was pared by 0 bases and J by 2 bases, with 11 bases between. In DNA form, the CDR3 reads TGTGCCAGCAGCTTAGCTGGGCGGGGCCCCTACAATGAGCAGTTCTTC. It yields the protein CASSLAGRGPYNEQFF.

This chain links TRBV13 with TRBJ1-2; D gene ambiguous. V was pared by 5 bases and J by 6 bases, with 19 bases between. This CDR3 comprises 15 residues. Germline assignment: CDR1 PRHDT and CDR2 FYEKMQ (reference sequence). The CDR3 region has the DNA TGTGCCAGCAGCCCATTTCCCAGAGCCGAGGATGGCTACACCTTC. It specifies CASSPFPRAEDGYTF.

The DNA for the CDR3 is TGTGCCAGCAGTGCCAGCGGGGGGACCCAAGAGACCCAGTACTTC. Translated, it gives CASSASGGTQETQYF. J is TRBJ2-5 and V is TRBV6-1, with 9 bases that match TRBD2. Germline lookup yields CDR1 MNHNS and CDR2 SASEGT. This CDR3 is 15 amino acids long. Losses at the gene ends were 4 bases for V and 1 base for J; bases not matched to a gene: 4.

The genes are TRBV10-3 and TRBJ1-1; possibly TRBD1 for D (6 bases). This CDR3 is 12 amino acids long. The V end lost 10 bases, the J end lost 8 bases, and 17 bases lay between the germline ends. Germline CDR1 is ENHRY and CDR2 is SYGVKD. CDR3 DNA: TGTGCCACCCTGTCGGGGGCGAGGGAAGCTTTCTTT. Translating it yields CATLSGAREAFF.

The count of this clone is one. V usage is TRBV5-6 and J usage is TRBJ1-2, with a possible D match to TRBD1 (6 bases). V lost 2 bases, J lost 6 bases, and 11 bases lay in between. The CDR3 totals 13 residues. Germline V CDR1 and CDR2: SGHDT, YYEEEE. CDR3 amino acids: CASSLNRVDGYTF. CDR3 bases: TGTGCCAGCAGCTTAAACAGGGTTGATGGCTACACCTTC.

The V call is TRBV30, the J call TRBJ2-7; D is perhaps TRBD1 (5 bases). V was cut by 3 bases and J by 6 bases, with 12 bases left in between. The CDR3 length is 12 residues. The germline V gene has CDR1 GTSNPN and CDR2 SVGIG (reference sequence). CDR3 coding DNA: TGTGCCTGGAGGGGGCTCGTCGGCGAGCAGTACTTC. Its translation is CAWRGLVGEQYF. The entire variable domain, with the rest obtained from reference TRBV30 and TRBJ2-7, is as follows: SQTIHQWPATLVQPVGSPLSLECTVEGTSNPNLYWYRQAAGRGLQLLFYSVGIGQISSEVPQNLSASRPQDRQFILSSKKLLLSDSGFYLCAWRGLVGEQYFGPGTRLTVT.

The V gene is TRBV7-3, the J gene TRBJ2-1; the D call may be TRBD1 or TRBD2 (5 bases each). V was clipped by 2 bases and J by 5 bases, with 10 bases between them. This CDR3 region has 14 residues. CDR1 and CDR2 from the germline V gene are SGHTA and FQGTGA. In nucleotides, the CDR3 is TGTGCCAGCAGCTTAGGGGGACCCCACAATGAGCAGTTCTTC. It translates to CASSLGGPHNEQFF. The whole variable domain, filled in from reference TRBV7-3 and TRBJ2-1, reads GAGVSQTPSNKVTEKGKYVELRCDPISGHTALYWYRQSLGQGPEFLIYFQGTGAADDSGLPNDRFFAVRPEGSVSTLKIQRTERGDSAVYLCASSLGGPHNEQFFGPGTRLTVL.

The chain is built from TRBV5-6 and TRBJ2-5, with TRBD1 identical over 9 bases. The CDR3 has 16 residues. The V gene end was trimmed by 0 bases and the J gene end by 3 bases; junction bases not matched to a gene: 6. Per the germline V gene, CDR1 is SGHDT and CDR2 is YYEEEE. CDR3 residues: CASSLGTGVAKETQYF. In DNA form, the CDR3 reads TGTGCCAGCAGCTTGGGGACAGGGGTCGCGAAAGAGACCCAGTACTTC.

This clone was detected a few times. The V gene is TRBV11-2, the J gene TRBJ2-7; tentatively, D is TRBD1 (6 bases). Germline V lookup: CDR1 SGHAT, CDR2 FQNNGV. Trimming left V 7 bases short and J 0 bases short, with 10 bases between. The CDR3 consists of 13 residues. CDR3 nucleotide sequence: TGTGCCAGCATCGGGGACACCTCCTACGAGCAGTACTTC. This sequence encodes CASIGDTSYEQYF.

The V call is TRBV19, the J call TRBJ1-1, with D maybe TRBD1 (5 bases). V dropped 1 base and J dropped 4 bases, with 7 bases sitting between them. This CDR3 region has 13 residues. Germline values: CDR1 LNHDA, CDR2 SQIVND (reference sequence). The CDR3 DNA reads as TGTGCCAGTAGTATAGCAGGGAGCACTGAAGCTTTCTTT. Protein sequence: CASSIAGSTEAFF.

The chain recombines TRBV7-8 with TRBJ2-3; D call uncertain. The germline gives CDR1 SGHVS, CDR2 FQNEAQ. The ends were cut back, 2 bases at V and 2 bases at J, with 5 bases in the middle. This CDR3 spans 13 amino acids. The CDR3 nucleotides read TGTGCCAGCAGCTTATTCGACACAGATACGCAGTATTTT. Residues: CASSLFDTDTQYF. The whole variable domain, remainder taken from reference TRBV7-8 and TRBJ2-3, is GAGVSQSPRYKVAKRGQDVALRCDPISGHVSLFWYQQALGQGPEFLTYFQNEAQLDKSGLPSDRFFAERPEGSVSTLKIQRTQQEDSAVYLCASSLFDTDTQYFGPGTRLTVL.

The V call is TRBV7-6, the J call TRBJ2-2; the D is unclear. Trimming took off 5 bases at V and 3 bases at J, with 10 bases between the two ends. From germline, CDR1 is SGHVS and CDR2 FNYEAQ. The CDR3 is 14 amino acids. CDR3 nucleotide sequence: TGTGCCAGCAGCACCCTGGCGTACACCGGGGAGCTGTTTTTT. Protein sequence: CASSTLAYTGELFF. Complete variable domain (other parts from reference TRBV7-6 and TRBJ2-2): GAGVSQSPRYKVTKRGQDVALRCDPISGHVSLYWYRQALGQGPEFLTYFNYEAQQDKSGLPNDRFSAERPEGSISTLTIQRTEQRDSAMYRCASSTLAYTGELFFGEGSRLTVL.

This rearrangement joins TRBV4-1 to TRBJ2-1; a possible D gene is TRBD1 (6 bases). From germline, CDR1 is MGHRA and CDR2 YSYEKL. This CDR3 region has 15 residues. V was clipped by 9 bases and J by 2 bases, with 17 bases between them. This CDR3 is CASLGAGATYNEQFF. The CDR3, as DNA: TGCGCCAGTCTAGGAGCAGGGGCAACCTACAATGAGCAGTTCTTC.

This chain connects TRBV13 to TRBJ1-1; 8 nucleotides agree with TRBD1. This CDR3 contains 12 residues. J lost 6 bases, V lost 4 bases, and 1 base had no gene match. Germline V CDR1 and CDR2: PRHDT, FYEKMQ (reference sequence). The CDR3 nucleotides read TGTGCCAGCAGCTCGGGACAGGCTGAAGCTTTCTTT. Translating it yields CASSSGQAEAFF. The full variable domain, with the rest looked up from reference TRBV13 and TRBJ1-1, is AAGVIQSPRHLIKEKRETATLKCYPIPRHDTVYWYQQGPGQDPQFLISFYEKMQSDKGSIPDRFSAQQFSDYHSELNMSSLELGDSALYFCASSSGQAEAFFGQGTRLTVV.

The rearrangement uses TRBV5-6 and TRBJ1-2; D not resolved. V was clipped by 0 bases and J by 3 bases, with 9 bases between them. This CDR3 has 14 amino acids. Germline V gene lookup returns CDR1 SGHDT and CDR2 YYEEEE. This CDR3 is CASSLATPDYGYTF. The CDR3, as DNA: TGTGCCAGCAGCTTGGCTACCCCGGACTATGGCTACACCTTC.

V and J are TRBV5-1 and TRBJ2-5; D may match TRBD1 or TRBD2 (5 bases each). The CDR3 runs to 17 residues. V dropped 0 bases and J dropped 7 bases, with 22 bases sitting between them. In germline, CDR1 is SGHRS, CDR2 YFSETQ. The CDR3 region is CASSLGLGETTYGTQYF. In DNA, the CDR3 is TGCGCCAGCAGCTTGGGATTGGGGGAGACCACGTATGGGACCCAGTACTTC. The full variable domain, its missing parts supplied by reference TRBV5-1 and TRBJ2-5, is KAGVTQTPRYLIKTRGQQVTLSCSPISGHRSVSWYQQTPGQGLQFLFEYFSETQRNKGNFPGRFSGRQFSNSRSEMNVSTLELGDSALYLCASSLGLGETTYGTQYFGPGTRLLVL.